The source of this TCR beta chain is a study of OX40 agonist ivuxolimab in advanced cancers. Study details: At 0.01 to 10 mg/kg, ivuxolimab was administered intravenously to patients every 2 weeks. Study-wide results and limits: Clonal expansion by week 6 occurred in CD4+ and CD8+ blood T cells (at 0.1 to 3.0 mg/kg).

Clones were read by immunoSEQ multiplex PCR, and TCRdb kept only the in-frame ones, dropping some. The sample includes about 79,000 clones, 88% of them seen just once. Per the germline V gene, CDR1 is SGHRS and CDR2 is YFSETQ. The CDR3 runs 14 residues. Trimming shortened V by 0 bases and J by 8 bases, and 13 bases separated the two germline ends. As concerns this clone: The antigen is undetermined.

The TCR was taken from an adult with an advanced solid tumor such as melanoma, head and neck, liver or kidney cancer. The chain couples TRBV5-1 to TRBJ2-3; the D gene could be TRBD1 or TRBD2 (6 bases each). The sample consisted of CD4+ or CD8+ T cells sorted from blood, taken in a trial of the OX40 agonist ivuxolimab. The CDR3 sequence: CASSLGQAEGTQYF. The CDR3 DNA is TGCGCCAGCAGCTTGGGACAGGCGGAGGGTACGCAGTATTTT. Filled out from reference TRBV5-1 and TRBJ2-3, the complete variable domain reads KAGVTQTPRYLIKTRGQQVTLSCSPISGHRSVSWYQQTPGQGLQFLFEYFSETQRNKGNFPGRFSGRQFSNSRSEMNVSTLELGDSALYLCASSLGQAEGTQYFGPGTRLTVL.